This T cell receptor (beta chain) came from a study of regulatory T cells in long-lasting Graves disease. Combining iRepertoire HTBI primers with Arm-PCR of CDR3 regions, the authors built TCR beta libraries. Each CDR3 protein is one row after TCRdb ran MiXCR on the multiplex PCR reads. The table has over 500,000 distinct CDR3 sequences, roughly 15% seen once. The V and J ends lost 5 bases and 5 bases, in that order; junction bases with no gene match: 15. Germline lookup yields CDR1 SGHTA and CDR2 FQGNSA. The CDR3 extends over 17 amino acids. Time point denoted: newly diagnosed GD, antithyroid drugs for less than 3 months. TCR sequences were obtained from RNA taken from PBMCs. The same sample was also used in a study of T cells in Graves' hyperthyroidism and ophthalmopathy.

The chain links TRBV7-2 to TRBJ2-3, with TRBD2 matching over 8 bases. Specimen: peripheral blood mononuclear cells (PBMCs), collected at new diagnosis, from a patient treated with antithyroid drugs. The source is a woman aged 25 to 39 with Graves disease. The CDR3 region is CASSPKGGRGGVDTQYF. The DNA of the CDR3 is TGTGCCAGCAGCCCTAAAGGTGGTCGGGGGGGCGTAGATACGCAGTATTTT.